The 29 T cell receptor beta chains below were found in one sample sequenced in a study of T cell clones after liver transplantation (dated by TCRdb to 2018 to 2020). Library method: the immunoSEQ multiplex PCR assay. Not all clones reach the TCRdb copy of this immuneACCESS table, which keeps in-frame sequences only. Checked studies attribute under half of the gap to unresolved V genes and leave the rest unexplained. Counted in this sample were under 60,000 clones; under 85% of them appeared once. The ten top clones hold around 9.7% of the sample. The sequencing used CD4+ T cells from blood, collected at the 22-month timepoint. The receptors were sampled from a human patient who received a liver transplant. After a transplant, some of the T cells may come from the graft donor.

The chain couples TRBV14 to TRBJ2-7, with 7 positions matching TRBD2. Germline trimming cut 0 bases from V and 3 bases from J; bases unmatched to any gene: 23. The CDR3 is 21 residues long. Germline-derived CDR1 and CDR2 are SGHDN and FVKESK. The DNA for the CDR3 is TGTGCCAGCAGCCAAGATTCGTGGGGGGGACCCTACAGAAAAGGGATCTACGAGCAGTACTTC. The encoded protein is CASSQDSWGGPYRKGIYEQYF.

This clone has a handful of counts. The rearrangement joins TRBV30 to TRBJ1-6, with 8 bases aligning to TRBD1. Germline V gene lookup returns CDR1 GTSNPN and CDR2 SVGIG (reference sequence). The V and J ends lost 0 bases and 10 bases, in that order; junction bases with no gene match: 14. This CDR3 comprises 17 residues. This CDR3 is CAWSVRTGKGLWSPLHF. CDR3 DNA sequence: TGTGCCTGGAGTGTACGGACAGGGAAGGGCCTCTGGTCACCCCTCCACTTT.

The chain combines TRBV29-1 with TRBJ1-3; 7 nucleotides line up with TRBD1. The CDR3 sequence is 13 residues long. The V gene's germline CDR1 is SQVTM and CDR2 ANQGSEA. After removal of 5 bases from V and 0 bases from J, the junction contained 1 base not matched to a gene. The CDR3 spells CSVWTGSGNTIYF. The CDR3 DNA reads as TGCAGCGTTTGGACAGGCTCTGGAAACACCATATATTTT.

This rearrangement joins TRBV28 to TRBJ2-7; 7 nucleotides agree with TRBD1. Germline CDR1 MDHEN, CDR2 SYDVKM. This CDR3 region has 17 residues. After removal of 6 bases from V and 0 bases from J, the junction contained 14 bases not matched to a gene. CDR3 nucleotides: TGTGCCAGCAGACCCGAAACAGGGGCCTACCACTCCTACGAGCAGTACTTC. This gives the protein CASRPETGAYHSYEQYF.

The chain carries TRBV29-1 and TRBJ1-3, with 9 bases matching TRBD1. The V and J ends lost 3 bases and 4 bases, in that order; junction bases with no gene match: 4. The germline V gene has CDR1 SQVTM and CDR2 ANQGSEA. The CDR3 has 14 residues. The CDR3 region has the DNA TGCAGCGTTGATACAGGGGGCGACGGAAACACCATATATTTT. It is translated as CSVDTGGDGNTIYF.

The chain has TRBV6-1 and TRBJ1-5, with TRBD1 matching over 9 bases. This CDR3 has 14 residues. The junction had 4 bases not matched to a gene; V was cut back by 6 bases and J by 4 bases. Germline values: CDR1 MNHNS, CDR2 SASEGT. Here the CDR3 reads CASRLTGGNQPQHF. The CDR3 nucleotides are TGTGCCAGCAGGCTGACAGGGGGGAATCAGCCCCAGCATTTT.

The chain links TRBV9 to TRBJ1-1, with TRBD1 matching over 8 bases. Germline assignment: CDR1 SGDLS and CDR2 YYNGEE. The CDR3 runs 13 residues. The V gene end was trimmed by 4 bases and the J gene end by 3 bases; junction bases not matched to a gene: 2. DNA of the CDR3: TGTGCCAGCAGCCAGGGGGCAGACACTGAAGCTTTCTTT. It encodes CASSQGADTEAFF.

Points on this clone: The same CDR3 arises from other DNA sequences in this sample as well. The chain has TRBV4-1 and TRBJ1-6; D may be TRBD1 (5 bases). V dropped 4 bases and J dropped 7 bases, with 20 bases sitting between them. The CDR3 has 17 amino acids. Germline V gives CDR1 MGHRA, CDR2 YSYEKL. CDR3 sequence reads: CASSPGRPVRRNSPLHF. The CDR3 DNA sequence: TGCGCCAGCAGCCCGGGACGCCCAGTGAGAAGGAATTCACCCCTCCACTTT.

The chain's CDR3 is CASIPGQGYNSPLHF. In DNA, the CDR3 is TGTGCCAGCATTCCGGGACAGGGGTATAATTCACCCCTCCACTTT. The chain combines TRBV6-6 with TRBJ1-6, with TRBD1 matching over 10 bases. Looked up from germline, CDR1 is MNHNY and CDR2 is SVGAGI (reference sequence). V gave up 7 bases and J gave up 4 bases; unmatched junction bases: 4. CDR3 length: 15 residues.

This clone was seen a single time. V and J are TRBV9 and TRBJ1-4; D possibly corresponds to TRBD1 (5 bases). The CDR3 covers 17 residues. Germline V gives CDR1 SGDLS, CDR2 YYNGEE. V lost 2 bases to trimming and J lost 0 bases, with 14 bases between them. The CDR3 DNA reads TGTGCCAGCAGCGTTTGGGCCAGGGCGTCAACTAATGAAAAACTGTTTTTT. It is translated as CASSVWARASTNEKLFF.

The gene calls are TRBV5-4 and TRBJ1-1; D is perhaps TRBD1 (5 bases). CDR1 is SGHNT, CDR2 YYREEE, per germline (reference sequence). The CDR3 runs 15 residues. The V and J ends lost 0 bases and 1 base respectively, with 10 bases between them. CDR3: CASSLGGRENTEAFF. As DNA, the CDR3 is TGTGCCAGCAGCTTGGGAGGCAGGGAGAACACTGAAGCTTTCTTT.

This chain links TRBV30 with TRBJ2-1; maybe TRBD1 (6 bases). The CDR3 consists of 13 residues. Germline CDR1 and CDR2: GTSNPN and SVGIG (reference sequence). V was trimmed by 4 bases and J by 4 bases, leaving 11 bases between them. DNA for the CDR3: TGTGCCTGGAACGTGCAGGGGTACAATGAGCAGTTCTTC. Translated, it gives CAWNVQGYNEQFF.

The chain carries TRBV5-4 and TRBJ2-4; D is uncertain. The CDR3 contains 15 residues. The V gene lost 2 bases and the J gene lost 6 bases, with 15 bases spanning the gap. CDR1 is SGHNT and CDR2 is YYREEE in the germline V gene (reference sequence). The CDR3 DNA reads as TGTGCCAGCAGCTTTGGGTCTTCATCCATAAACATTCAGTACTTC. Encoded protein: CASSFGSSSINIQYF.

The rearrangement uses TRBV6-8 and TRBJ1-5; D ambiguous. Germline lookup yields CDR1 MNHGY and CDR2 SAAAGT. Trimming removed 5 bases at V and 11 bases at J, with 7 bases between. The length of the CDR3 is 10 residues. The CDR3 region is CASSEVAQHF. The CDR3 DNA sequence: TGTGCCAGCAGTGAAGTTGCCCAGCATTTT.

Written as DNA, the CDR3 is TGTGCCAGCAGTTTGCGGGGGGATGGCTACACCTTC. This sequence encodes CASSLRGDGYTF. V gene TRBV27 combines with J gene TRBJ1-2; perhaps TRBD1 as D (5 bases). Trimming cost V 3 bases and J 6 bases, with 8 bases left between them. The CDR3 has 12 amino acids. Germline V gives CDR1 MNHEY, CDR2 SMNVEV (reference sequence).

The gene calls are TRBV6-1 and TRBJ2-7; D is perhaps TRBD1 or TRBD2 (5 bases each). V was clipped by 7 bases and J by 2 bases, with 18 bases between them. Per germline, CDR1 MNHNS and CDR2 SASEGT. There are 15 residues in the CDR3. The CDR3 spells CASTQPRDAPYEQYF. CDR3 nucleotides: TGTGCCAGCACCCAACCCAGGGACGCCCCCTACGAGCAGTACTTC.

The chain uses TRBV27 and TRBJ1-1, with a possible D match to TRBD1 (5 bases). This CDR3 is 13 amino acids long. Trimming cost V 9 bases and J 5 bases, with 16 bases left between them. Germline values: CDR1 MNHEY, CDR2 SMNVEV (reference sequence). In nucleotides, the CDR3 is TGTGCCAGTCACCCCAGGGAATGGACTGAAGCTTTCTTT. It translates to CASHPREWTEAFF.

In nucleotides, the CDR3 is TGTGCCAGTAGTCCCTTCCCGGGACGAACTAATGAAAAACTGTTTTTT. It is translated as CASSPFPGRTNEKLFF. V gene TRBV19 combines with J gene TRBJ1-4, with D perhaps matching TRBD1 (5 bases). The length of the CDR3 is 16 residues. Per the germline V gene, CDR1 is LNHDA and CDR2 is SQIVND (reference sequence). With 5 bases removed from V and 1 base from J, the gap between germline ends came to 14 bases.

The chain employs TRBV12-5 and TRBJ1-2, with 7 nucleotides matching TRBD1. This CDR3 is built from 14 residues. Per the germline V gene, CDR1 is LGHNT and CDR2 is FRNRAP. Trimming took 3 bases from V and 7 from J; bases not matched to a gene: 8. The CDR3 protein is CASGFNTGAGGYTF. In DNA form, the CDR3 reads TGTGCTAGTGGTTTTAACACAGGGGCGGGTGGCTACACCTTC.

This clone was seen more than once but under ten times. The chain links TRBV7-2 to TRBJ1-1; perhaps TRBD1 as D (5 bases). Germline lookup yields CDR1 SGHTA and CDR2 FQGNSA. Trimming left V 0 bases short and J 5 bases short, with 13 bases between. The CDR3 totals 15 residues. CDR3 sequence reads: CASSLAGGVSTEAFF. CDR3 DNA sequence: TGTGCCAGCAGCTTAGCGGGAGGGGTTAGTACTGAAGCTTTCTTT.

Written as DNA, the CDR3 is TGTGCCAGCAGCAACGGGTTAACTAGCGGGTCTTTCACAGATACGCAGTATTTT. Translated: CASSNGLTSGSFTDTQYF. This chain joins TRBV5-4 and TRBJ2-3; TRBD2 matches 9 bases. The CDR3 consists of 18 residues. Trimming took 4 bases from V and 2 from J; bases not matched to a gene: 14. CDR1 SGHNT and CDR2 YYREEE come from the germline V gene (reference sequence). The entire variable domain, with the rest obtained from reference TRBV5-4 and TRBJ2-3, is as follows: ETGVTQSPTHLIKTRGQQVTLRCSSQSGHNTVSWYQQALGQGPQFIFQYYREEENGRGNFPPRFSGLQFPNYSSELNVNALELDDSALYLCASSNGLTSGSFTDTQYFGPGTRLTVL.

J is TRBJ2-1 and V is TRBV9; 10 bases are a match to TRBD1. V trimming: 4 bases; J trimming: 8 bases; junction bases outside the gene matches: 9. Germline CDR1 is SGDLS and CDR2 is YYNGEE. The CDR3 covers 15 residues. CDR3 nucleotides: TGTGCCAGCAGCATTCGGACAGGGGGAAGGGATGAGCAGTTCTTC. Protein: CASSIRTGGRDEQFF. The full variable domain, in which reference TRBV9 and TRBJ2-1 provide the parts outside the CDR3, is DSGVTQTPKHLITATGQRVTLRCSPRSGDLSVYWYQQSLDQGLQFLIQYYNGEERAKGNILERFSAQQFPDLHSELNLSSLELGDSALYFCASSIRTGGRDEQFFGPGTRLTVL.

The chain recombines TRBV6-1 with TRBJ1-2, with D tentatively TRBD1 (6 bases). The length of the CDR3 is 15 residues. The germline V gene has CDR1 MNHNS and CDR2 SASEGT. Trimming took 4 bases from V and 3 from J, leaving 15 bases between them. The CDR3 nucleotides are TGTGCCAGCAGTGTTGAGGCTACAGGGTACTATGGCTACACCTTC. Its translation: CASSVEATGYYGYTF.

Written as DNA, the CDR3 is TGTGCCAGCAGCCCTGGGACAGAAAATAATTCACCCCTCCACTTT. It translates to CASSPGTENNSPLHF. This chain links TRBV5-4 with TRBJ1-6, with 7 bases that match TRBD1. The junction had 6 bases not matched to a gene; V was cut back by 4 bases and J by 5 bases. Germline loops: CDR1 SGHNT, CDR2 YYREEE (reference sequence). There are 15 residues in the CDR3.

The gene calls are TRBV29-1 and TRBJ2-1; 7 bases line up with TRBD2. This CDR3 has 16 amino acids. The V and J ends lost 0 bases and 1 base, in that order; junction bases with no gene match: 6. In germline, CDR1 is SQVTM, CDR2 ANQGSEA. CDR3 DNA sequence: TGCAGCGTTGAAGAAGAAGCTAGCGGTTCCTACAATGAGCAGTTCTTC. This translates into CSVEEEASGSYNEQFF.

The chain carries TRBV6-5 and TRBJ1-5; D is possibly TRBD1 (6 bases). Between the trimmed V and J ends, which lost 4 bases and 3 bases, there was a span of 10 bases. This CDR3 comprises 14 residues. CDR1 and CDR2 from the germline V gene are MNHEY and SVGAGI. In nucleotides, the CDR3 is TGTGCCAGCAGTTCCCGACAGGACAATCAGCCCCAGCATTTT. This encodes CASSSRQDNQPQHF.

The CDR3 here is CASSYGGYTEAFF. DNA for the CDR3: TGTGCCAGCAGTTACGGGGGCTACACTGAAGCTTTCTTT. The V gene is TRBV6-5, the J gene TRBJ1-1, with D possibly matching TRBD1 (6 bases). V was clipped by 2 bases and J by 3 bases, with 7 bases between them. This CDR3 region has 13 residues. From germline, CDR1 is MNHEY and CDR2 SVGAGI.

CDR3 loop: CASSLQGNTIYF. CDR3 sequence (DNA): TGTGCCAGCAGCTTACAGGGGAACACCATATATTTT. The chain uses TRBV7-9 and TRBJ1-3, with TRBD1 as a possible D gene (6 bases). V was cut by 2 bases and J by 7 bases, with 6 bases left in between. The CDR3 covers 12 residues. CDR1 is SEHNR, CDR2 FQNEAQ, per germline (reference sequence).

The chain joins TRBV6-1 to TRBJ1-5, with 7 bases aligning to TRBD1. CDR3 size: 13 residues. The V and J ends lost 8 bases and 5 bases, in that order; junction bases with no gene match: 6. Looked up from germline, CDR1 is MNHNS and CDR2 is SASEGT. Here the CDR3 DNA reads TGTGCCAGCCGGGGACAGCAGGATCAGCCCCAGCATTTT. It translates to CASRGQQDQPQHF.